This T cell receptor beta chain was recorded in a study of shared clonotypes between healthy human individuals. Assay used: immunoSEQ multiplex PCR; TCRdb lists only in-frame clones, some missing. This table holds 100,000 to 130,000 clones, about 70% found once. This clone was seen more than once but under ten times. The sequenced sample was memory CD8+ T cells sorted from blood. Subset reported: CD45RO+ cells pooled with CCR7-negative TemRA cells. The sequence was collected from a woman aged 30 to 39 in good health.

The DNA of the CDR3 is TGTGCCAGCAAGGAAATTCTAGCGGGAGAATACGAGCAGTACTTC. Translation: CASKEILAGEYEQYF. The V call is TRBV2, the J call TRBJ2-7; 10 positions agree with TRBD2. Germline CDR1 SNHLY, CDR2 FYNNEI. The CDR3 extends over 15 amino acids. V was pared by 7 bases and J by 4 bases, with 10 bases of the junction left unmatched.